A selection of T cell receptor beta chains follows, all from one sample in a study of CD8+CD57+ T cells in acquired aplastic anemia. TCRdb reprocessed the reads via MiXCR and lists one record per CDR3 protein. The data hold some 200,000 distinct CDR3 sequences, with about 60% observed a single time. Sequencing used sorted CD4+, CD8+, or CD8+CD57+ T cells (not recorded which) from PBMCs. The receptors derive from a human donor with aplastic anemia. The CDR3 runs from the conserved cysteine through the conserved F or W. Fields, in order: D gene, J gene, V gene, clone size, CDR3 protein, CDR3 DNA. The D gene is left open where the match is weak. Clone size is given for some rows only: seen once, a few or many times, or a class if the clone is expanded.

. TRBJ1-1 TRBV9 . CASSVGRQSMNTEAFF TGTGCCAGCAGCGTAGGGAGGCAGAGCATGAACACTGAAGCTTTCTTT
. TRBJ1-3 TRBV9 . CASSVSGGGQLDTIYF TGTGCCAGCAGCGTCAGCGGTGGCGGGCAACTGGACACCATATATTTT
. TRBJ2-1 TRBV20-1 few CSARDPGSSYNEQFF TGCAGTGCTAGAGACCCCGGCAGCTCCTACAATGAGCAGTTCTTC
. TRBJ1-4 TRBV4-1 . CASSHYGFFNEKLFF TGCGCCAGCAGCCACTACGGGTTTTTTAATGAAAAACTGTTTTTT
. TRBJ1-2 TRBV10-3 once CAISESGGTIGYTF TGTGCCATCAGTGAGTCAGGGGGGACTATAGGCTACACCTTC
TRBD1 TRBJ2-5 TRBV7-9 . CASSRQGETQYF TGTGCCAGCAGCCGACAGGGGGAGACCCAGTACTTC
. TRBJ1-6 TRBV5-1 few CASRSTTANSPLHF TGCGCCAGCAGGTCGACCACAGCCAATTCACCCCTCCACTTT
. TRBJ1-2 TRBV24-1 . CATSDIHGYTF TGTGCCACCAGTGATATTCATGGCTACACCTTC
. TRBJ2-3 TRBV10-1 . CASSQTRLEGADTQYF TGCGCCAGCAGTCAGACCCGATTAGAAGGGGCAGATACGCAGTATTTT
TRBD1 TRBJ1-4 TRBV15 . CATSREVQGSGEKLFF TGTGCCACCAGCAGAGAAGTACAGGGGTCCGGCGAAAAACTGTTTTTT
. TRBJ1-1 TRBV7-2 . CASSLDVGMVGTEAFF TGTGCCAGCAGCTTAGACGTGGGAATGGTAGGAACTGAAGCTTTCTTT
TRBD1 TRBJ1-1 TRBV20-1 . CSASMTGGMNTEAFF TGCAGTGCTAGTATGACAGGGGGGATGAACACTGAAGCTTTCTTT
. TRBJ1-1 TRBV7-2 few CASSLSPYVNTEAFF TGTGCCAGCAGCTTAAGTCCCTACGTGAACACTGAAGCTTTCTTT
. TRBJ1-6 TRBV19 few CASRGTYSPLHF TGTGCCAGTAGAGGGACTTATTCACCCCTCCACTTT
. TRBJ1-2 TRBV5-4 . CASTWDGNYGYAF TGTGCCAGCACCTGGGACGGAAACTATGGCTACGCCTTC
TRBD1 TRBJ1-1 TRBV20-1 . CSASGDSTNTEAFF TGCAGTGCCTCCGGGGACAGCACGAACACTGAAGCTTTCTTT
. TRBJ1-2 TRBV7-2 . CASSPKGVKEYGYTF TGTGCCAGCAGCCCCAAAGGGGTGAAGGAATATGGCTACACCTTC
. TRBJ2-1 TRBV7-3 many CASSEGAGGPYNEQFF TGTGCCAGCAGCGAGGGGGCCGGAGGGCCCTACAATGAGCAGTTCTTC
. TRBJ2-2 TRBV2 few CASKRTSNTGELFF TGTGCCAGCAAAAGGACCTCTAACACCGGGGAGCTGTTTTTT
. TRBJ2-3 TRBV7-9 . CASSLVQGTAPSTDTQYF TGTGCCAGCAGCTTAGTCCAAGGGACCGCACCTAGCACAGATACGCAGTATTTT